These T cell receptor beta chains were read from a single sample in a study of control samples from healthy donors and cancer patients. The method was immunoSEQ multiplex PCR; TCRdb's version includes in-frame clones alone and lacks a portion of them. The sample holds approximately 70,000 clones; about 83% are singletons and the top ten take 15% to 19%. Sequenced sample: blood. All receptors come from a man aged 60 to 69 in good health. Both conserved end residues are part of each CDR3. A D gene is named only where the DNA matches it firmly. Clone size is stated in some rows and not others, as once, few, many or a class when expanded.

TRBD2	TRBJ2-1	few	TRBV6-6	CASSQTSGRIREQFF	TGTGCCAGCAGCCAAACTAGCGGGAGGATTCGTGAGCAGTTCTTC
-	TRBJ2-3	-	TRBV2	CASNNRADTQYF	TGTGCCAGCAACAACAGGGCAGATACGCAGTATTTT
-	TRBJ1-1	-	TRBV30	CAWSVGLVEAFF	TGTGCCTGGAGTGTCGGGCTCGTTGAAGCTTTCTTT
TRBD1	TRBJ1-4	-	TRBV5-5	CASSFPGQNEKLFF	TGTGCCAGCAGCTTTCCGGGACAGAATGAAAAACTGTTTTTT
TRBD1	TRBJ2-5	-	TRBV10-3	CAISGTGGQETQYF	TGTGCCATCAGTGGGACAGGGGGTCAAGAGACCCAGTACTTC
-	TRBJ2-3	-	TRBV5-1	CASSIRAPTDTQYF	TGCGCCAGCAGCATTCGGGCCCCCACAGATACGCAGTATTTT
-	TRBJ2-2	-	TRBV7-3	CASSLTTGELFF	TGTGCCAGCAGCTTAACCACCGGGGAGCTGTTTTTT
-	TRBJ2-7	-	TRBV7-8	CASSLERISYEQYF	TGTGCCAGCAGCTTAGAGCGGATCTCCTACGAGCAGTACTTC
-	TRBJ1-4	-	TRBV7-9	CASSLPARKGSNEKLFF	TGTGCCAGCAGCTTACCGGCCAGAAAGGGATCTAATGAAAAACTGTTTTTT
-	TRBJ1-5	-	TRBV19	CASSPRDGWNQPQHF	TGTGCCAGTAGTCCTAGGGACGGATGGAATCAGCCCCAGCATTTT
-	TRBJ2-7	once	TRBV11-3	CASSLGTGRTLYEQYF	TGTGCCAGCAGCTTAGGGACCGGACGGACCCTCTACGAGCAGTACTTC
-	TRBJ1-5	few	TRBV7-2	CASSSLRQPQHF	TGTGCCAGCAGCTCGCTTAGACAGCCCCAGCATTTT
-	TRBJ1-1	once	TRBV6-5	CASRDLQRNTEAFF	TGTGCCAGCAGAGACTTACAGAGAAACACTGAAGCTTTCTTT
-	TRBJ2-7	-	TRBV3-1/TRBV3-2	CASSGGHPVLDEQYF	TGTGCCAGCAGCGGGGGGCATCCCGTGTTAGACGAGCAGTACTTC
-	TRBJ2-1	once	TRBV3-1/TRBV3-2	CASSQPVTLDPTEQFF	TGTGCCAGCAGCCAACCCGTGACTCTTGATCCGACTGAGCAGTTCTTC
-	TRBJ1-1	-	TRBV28	CASSLSSDAFF	TGTGCCAGCAGTTTATCTTCTGACGCTTTCTTT
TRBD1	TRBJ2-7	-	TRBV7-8	CASSLRQGAYEQYF	TGTGCCAGCAGCCTTAGACAGGGGGCCTACGAGCAGTACTTC
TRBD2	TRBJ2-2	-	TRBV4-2	CASSPTSGTSGRAGTGELFF	TGTGCCAGCAGCCCCACCTCCGGGACTAGCGGGAGGGCCGGCACCGGGGAGCTGTTTTTT
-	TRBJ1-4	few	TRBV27	CASSLLNRGATNEKLFF	TGTGCCAGCAGTTTATTGAATCGGGGGGCGACTAATGAAAAACTGTTTTTT
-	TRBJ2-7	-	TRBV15	CATSRESSRSYEQYF	TGTGCCACCAGCAGAGAATCTAGTAGGAGTTACGAGCAGTACTTC
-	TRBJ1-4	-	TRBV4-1	CASSQDRGEATNEKLFF	TGCGCCAGCAGCCAAGACAGGGGAGAAGCAACTAATGAAAAACTGTTTTTT
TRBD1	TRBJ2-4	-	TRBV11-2	CASRYNRQGPLFF	TGTGCCAGCAGATACAATCGACAGGGTCCCCTTTTCTTC
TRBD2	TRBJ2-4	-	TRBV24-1	CATSDGAGGKNIQYF	TGTGCCACCAGTGATGGGGCGGGAGGCAAAAACATTCAGTACTTC
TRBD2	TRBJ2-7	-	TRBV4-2	CASSHLGTSGSSYEQYF	TGTGCCAGCAGCCACCTCGGGACTAGCGGGAGCTCCTACGAGCAGTACTTC
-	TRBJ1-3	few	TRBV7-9	CASSLVWGADLLSGNTIYF	TGTGCCAGCAGCTTAGTTTGGGGGGCAGACCTCCTCTCTGGAAACACCATATATTTT
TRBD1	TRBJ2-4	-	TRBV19	CASSPGGPKNIQYF	TGTGCCAGTAGTCCAGGGGGTCCCAAAAACATTCAGTACTTC
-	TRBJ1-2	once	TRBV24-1	CATSDLTGNGYTF	TGTGCCACCAGTGATTTGACAGGTAATGGCTACACCTTC
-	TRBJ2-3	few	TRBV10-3	CAISGPAGDTQYF	TGTGCCATCAGTGGACCAGCAGGGGATACGCAGTATTTT
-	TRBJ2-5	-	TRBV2	CASRAQGLKETQYF	TGTGCCAGCAGAGCTCAGGGGTTGAAAGAGACCCAGTACTTC
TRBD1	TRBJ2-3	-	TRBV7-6	CASSLGQGAAPDTQYF	TGTGCCAGCAGCTTAGGGCAGGGGGCTGCACCAGATACGCAGTATTTT
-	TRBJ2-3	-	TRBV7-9	CASISQGITDTQYF	TGTGCCAGCATATCTCAGGGGATCACAGATACGCAGTATTTT
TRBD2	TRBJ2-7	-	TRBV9	CASSEGPGLVDEQYF	TGTGCCAGCAGCGAAGGACCGGGACTAGTCGACGAGCAGTACTTC
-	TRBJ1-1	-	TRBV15	CATSKYKNTEAFF	TGTGCCACCAGCAAATACAAGAACACTGAAGCTTTCTTT
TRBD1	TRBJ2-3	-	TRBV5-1	CASRGTGVSGATDTQYF	TGCGCCAGCCGGGGGACAGGGGTTTCAGGGGCCACAGATACGCAGTATTTT
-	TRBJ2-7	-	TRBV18	CASSPMDAAYEQYF	TGTGCCAGCTCACCCATGGACGCCGCCTACGAGCAGTACTTC
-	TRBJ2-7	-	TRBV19	CASSIVQPGTYEQYF	TGTGCCAGTAGTATAGTACAGCCGGGGACCTACGAGCAGTACTTC
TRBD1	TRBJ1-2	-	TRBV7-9	CASSQGQGVLWGYTF	TGTGCCAGCAGCCAGGGACAGGGTGTCTTGTGGGGCTACACCTTC
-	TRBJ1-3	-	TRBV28	CASRNRDPSGNTIYF	TGTGCCAGCCGTAACAGGGACCCTTCTGGAAACACCATATATTTT
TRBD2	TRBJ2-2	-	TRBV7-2	CASSLRLAGNTGELFF	TGTGCCAGCAGCCTTAGACTAGCGGGGAACACCGGGGAGCTGTTTTTT
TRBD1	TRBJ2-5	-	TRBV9	CASSASTGRETQYF	TGTGCCAGCAGCGCCTCGACAGGGCGAGAGACCCAGTACTTC
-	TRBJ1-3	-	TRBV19	CASSIGGDTGNTIYF	TGTGCCAGTAGTATTGGTGGGGACACTGGAAACACCATATATTTT
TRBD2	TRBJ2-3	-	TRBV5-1	CASSPWRREAENTDTQYF	TGCGCCAGCAGCCCCTGGCGGCGGGAGGCCGAGAACACAGATACGCAGTATTTT